This TCR beta chain was captured in a study of T cell changes during pregnancy in multiple sclerosis. TCRdb's table, derived via immunoSEQ multiplex PCR, lists solely in-frame clones and lacks some. The sample lists some 49,000 clones, 85% to 95% occurring once. Trimming stripped 6 bases from V and 0 bases from J, with 21 bases between. The V gene's germline CDR1 is SEHNR and CDR2 FQNEAQ (reference sequence). The CDR3 has 18 residues. The chain joins TRBV7-9 to TRBJ2-1; D may be TRBD1 (6 bases). Sequencing used CD8+ T cells from peripheral blood mononuclear cells, obtained in the first trimester of pregnancy. This TCR derives from a female donor with multiple sclerosis, enrolled in a pregnancy study. The DNA of the CDR3 is TGTGCCAGCAGTCCAGGGCTCAGGGGATTCAGCTCCTACAATGAGCAGTTCTTC. Its protein is CASSPGLRGFSSYNEQFF.